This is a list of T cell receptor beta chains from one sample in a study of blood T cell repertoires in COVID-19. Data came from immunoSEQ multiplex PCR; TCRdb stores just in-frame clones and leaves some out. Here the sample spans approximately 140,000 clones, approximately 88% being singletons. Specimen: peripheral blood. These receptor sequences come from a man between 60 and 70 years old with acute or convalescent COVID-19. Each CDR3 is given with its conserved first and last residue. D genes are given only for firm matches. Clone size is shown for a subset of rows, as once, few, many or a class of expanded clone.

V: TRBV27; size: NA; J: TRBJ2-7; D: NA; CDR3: CASSGRPPVSYEQYF; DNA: TGTGCCAGCAGTGGCAGGCCCCCCGTCTCCTACGAGCAGTACTTC
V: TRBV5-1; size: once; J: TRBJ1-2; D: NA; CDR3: CASSLEQGNGYGYTF; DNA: TGCGCCAGCAGCTTGGAGCAGGGAAACGGCTATGGCTACACCTTC
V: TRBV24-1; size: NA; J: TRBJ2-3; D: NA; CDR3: CATSDSDTDTQYF; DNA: TGTGCCACCAGTGATTCAGACACAGATACGCAGTATTTT
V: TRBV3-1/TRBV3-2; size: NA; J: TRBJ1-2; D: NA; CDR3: CASRPQGYNGYTF; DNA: TGTGCCAGCAGACCCCAGGGCTATAATGGCTACACCTTC
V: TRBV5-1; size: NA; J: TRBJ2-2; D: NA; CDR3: CASSLSVNTGELFF; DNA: TGCGCCAGCAGCTTATCAGTCAACACCGGGGAGCTGTTTTTT
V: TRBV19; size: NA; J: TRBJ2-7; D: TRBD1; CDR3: CASRGQGAGHEQYF; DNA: TGTGCCAGTAGGGGACAGGGGGCTGGCCACGAGCAGTACTTC
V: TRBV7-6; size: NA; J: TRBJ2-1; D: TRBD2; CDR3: CASSSGLAGKNEQFF; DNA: TGTGCCAGCAGCTCGGGACTAGCGGGGAAAAATGAGCAGTTCTTC
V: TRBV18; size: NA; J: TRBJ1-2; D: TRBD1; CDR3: CASSPREQGANYGYTF; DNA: TGTGCCAGCTCGCCCCGGGAACAGGGGGCTAACTATGGCTACACCTTC
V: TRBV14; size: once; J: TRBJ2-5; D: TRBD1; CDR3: CASSPGTGETQYF; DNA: TGTGCCAGCAGCCCCGGGACAGGAGAGACCCAGTACTTC
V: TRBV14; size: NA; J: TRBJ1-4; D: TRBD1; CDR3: CASSQAGGVKYATNEKLFF; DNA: TGTGCCAGCAGCCAAGCAGGGGGCGTGAAATATGCAACTAATGAAAAACTGTTTTTT
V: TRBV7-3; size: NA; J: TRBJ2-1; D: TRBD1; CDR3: CASSSTGVSEQFF; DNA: TGTGCCAGCAGCTCTACAGGGGTAAGTGAGCAGTTCTTC
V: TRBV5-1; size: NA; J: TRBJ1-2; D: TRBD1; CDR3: CASSSGVDRNYGYTF; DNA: TGCGCCAGCAGCTCCGGGGTGGACAGGAACTATGGCTACACCTTC
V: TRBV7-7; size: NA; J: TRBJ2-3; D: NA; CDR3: CASSLDRVTDTQYF; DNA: TGTGCCAGCAGCTTAGACAGGGTCACAGATACGCAGTATTTT
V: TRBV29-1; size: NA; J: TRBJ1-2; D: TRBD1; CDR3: CSVTQGAHGYTF; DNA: TGCAGCGTCACCCAGGGGGCGCATGGCTACACCTTC
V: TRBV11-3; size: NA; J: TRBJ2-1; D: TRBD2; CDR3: CASSPRLSTSGRNNEQFF; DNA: TGTGCCAGCAGCCCCCGCTTATCGACTAGCGGGAGGAACAATGAGCAGTTCTTC
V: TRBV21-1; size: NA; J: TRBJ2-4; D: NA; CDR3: CASSKLRGAKNIQYF; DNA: TGTGCCAGCAGCAAACTTCGCGGAGCCAAAAACATTCAGTACTTC
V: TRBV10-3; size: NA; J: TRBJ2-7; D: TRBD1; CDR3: CAIRAGQGADEQYF; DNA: TGTGCCATCAGGGCGGGACAGGGGGCTGACGAGCAGTACTTC
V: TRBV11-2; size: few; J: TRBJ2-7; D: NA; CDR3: CASSLGVSGRYEQYF; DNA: TGTGCCAGCAGCTTAGGGGTCAGCGGACGGTACGAGCAGTACTTC
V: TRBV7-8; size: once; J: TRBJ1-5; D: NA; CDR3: CASSSGGRDNQPQHF; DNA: TGTGCCAGCAGCTCCGGGGGGAGGGACAATCAGCCCCAGCATTTT
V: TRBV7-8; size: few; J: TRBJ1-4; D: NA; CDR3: CASSLNSLVHNKNEKLFF; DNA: TGTGCCAGCAGCTTAAATTCCTTGGTCCACAACAAAAATGAAAAACTGTTTTTT
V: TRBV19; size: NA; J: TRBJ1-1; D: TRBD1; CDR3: CASRGGQGDTEAFF; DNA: TGTGCCAGTAGAGGAGGACAGGGGGACACTGAAGCTTTCTTT
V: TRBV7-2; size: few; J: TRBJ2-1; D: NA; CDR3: CASSAGLLVDLFF; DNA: TGTGCCAGCAGCGCGGGCTTACTAGTTGATCTGTTCTTC
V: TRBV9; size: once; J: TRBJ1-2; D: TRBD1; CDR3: CASSVAGQGGYGYTF; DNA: TGTGCCAGCAGCGTAGCGGGACAGGGTGGTTATGGCTACACCTTC
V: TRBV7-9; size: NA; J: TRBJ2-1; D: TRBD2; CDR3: CASSLDGGAEQFF; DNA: TGTGCCAGCAGCTTAGACGGGGGGGCTGAGCAGTTCTTC
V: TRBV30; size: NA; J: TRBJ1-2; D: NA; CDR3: CAWTLARGYTF; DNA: TGTGCCTGGACGCTAGCGAGGGGCTACACCTTC
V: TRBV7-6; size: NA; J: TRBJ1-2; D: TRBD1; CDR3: CASSPQGGSKNYGYTF; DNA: TGTGCCAGCAGCCCTCAGGGGGGTTCCAAGAACTATGGCTACACCTTC
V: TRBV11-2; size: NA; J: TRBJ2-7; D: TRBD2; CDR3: CASSVSGAHEQYF; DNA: TGTGCCAGCAGCGTTAGCGGGGCCCACGAGCAGTACTTC
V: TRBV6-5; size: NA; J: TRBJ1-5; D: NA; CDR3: CASGGQGDGPQHF; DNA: TGTGCCAGCGGGGGACAAGGGGACGGGCCCCAGCATTTT
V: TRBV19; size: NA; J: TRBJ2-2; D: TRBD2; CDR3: CASSGTRDTGELFF; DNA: TGTGCCAGTTCCGGGACTAGAGACACCGGGGAGCTGTTTTTT
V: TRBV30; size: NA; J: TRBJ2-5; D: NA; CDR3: CAWSARGGETQYF; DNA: TGTGCCTGGAGTGCCCGGGGAGGAGAGACCCAGTACTTC
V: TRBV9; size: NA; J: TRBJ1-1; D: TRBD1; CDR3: CASSVTGANTEAFF; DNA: TGTGCCAGCAGCGTGACAGGGGCGAACACTGAAGCTTTCTTT
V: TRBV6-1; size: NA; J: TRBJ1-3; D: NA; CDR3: CASSEGPRVYTIYF; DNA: TGTGCCAGCAGTGAGGGTCCCCGGGTTTACACCATATATTTT
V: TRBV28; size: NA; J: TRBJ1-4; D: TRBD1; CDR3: CASSPPDRDEKLFF; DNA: TGTGCCAGCAGTCCCCCCGACAGGGATGAAAAACTGTTTTTT
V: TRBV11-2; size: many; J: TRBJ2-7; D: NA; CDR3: CASSLVAGPYEQYF; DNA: TGTGCCAGCAGCTTAGTTGCGGGTCCCTACGAGCAGTACTTC
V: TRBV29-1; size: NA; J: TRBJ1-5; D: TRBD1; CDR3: CSAKTGPNQPQHF; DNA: TGCAGCGCCAAGACAGGGCCCAATCAGCCCCAGCATTTT
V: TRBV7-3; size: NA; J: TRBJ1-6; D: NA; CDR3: CASSPGHNSPLHF; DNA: TGTGCCAGCAGCCCAGGGCACAATTCACCCCTCCACTTT
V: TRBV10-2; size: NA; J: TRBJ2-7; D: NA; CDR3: CASSESELASEQYF; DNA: TGCGCCAGCAGTGAGTCGGAACTAGCCTCCGAGCAGTACTTC
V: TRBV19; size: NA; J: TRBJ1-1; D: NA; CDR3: CASSIQGGLNTEAFF; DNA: TGTGCCAGTAGTATCCAGGGAGGGTTGAACACTGAAGCTTTCTTT
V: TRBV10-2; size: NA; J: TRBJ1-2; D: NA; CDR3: CASSDSAGVSGYTF; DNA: TGCGCCAGCAGTGATTCGGCAGGGGTCTCTGGCTACACCTTC
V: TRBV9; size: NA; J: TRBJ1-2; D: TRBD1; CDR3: CASRGGDRGRGGYTF; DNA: TGTGCCAGCAGAGGCGGGGACAGGGGGCGAGGTGGCTACACCTTC
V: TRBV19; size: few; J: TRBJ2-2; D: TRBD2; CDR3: CASSTLAGHTGELFF; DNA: TGTGCCAGTAGTACACTAGCGGGACACACCGGGGAGCTGTTTTTT
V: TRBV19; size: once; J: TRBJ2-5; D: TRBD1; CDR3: CASSIGTGTGETQYF; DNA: TGTGCCAGTAGTATAGGGACAGGGACAGGGGAGACCCAGTACTTC
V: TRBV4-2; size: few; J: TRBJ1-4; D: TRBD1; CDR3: CASSQAKTTGTNEKLFF; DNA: TGTGCCAGCAGCCAAGCAAAAACGACAGGGACTAATGAAAAACTGTTTTTT
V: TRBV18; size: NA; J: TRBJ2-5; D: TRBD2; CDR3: CASRSSGDQETQYF; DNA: TGTGCCAGCCGAAGTAGCGGGGACCAAGAGACCCAGTACTTC
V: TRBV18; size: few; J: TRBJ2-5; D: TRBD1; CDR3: CASRTGGEETQYF; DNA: TGTGCCAGCCGGACAGGGGGCGAAGAGACCCAGTACTTC
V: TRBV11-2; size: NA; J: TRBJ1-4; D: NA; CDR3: CASSSMLAVEKLFF; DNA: TGTGCCAGCAGTTCCATGTTAGCGGTTGAAAAACTGTTTTTT
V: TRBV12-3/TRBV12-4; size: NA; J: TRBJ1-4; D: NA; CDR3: CASSPRLNEKLFF; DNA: TGTGCCAGCAGTCCCAGACTTAATGAAAAACTGTTTTTT
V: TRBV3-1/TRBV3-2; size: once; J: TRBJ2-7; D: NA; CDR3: CASSQEAGLSYEQYF; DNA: TGTGCCAGCAGCCAAGAGGCAGGTCTCAGTTACGAGCAGTACTTC
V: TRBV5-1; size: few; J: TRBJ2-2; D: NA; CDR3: CASSPRGANTGELFF; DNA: TGCGCCAGCAGCCCCCGGGGAGCGAACACCGGGGAGCTGTTTTTT